This T cell receptor beta chain stems from a study of CD8+CD57+ T cells in acquired aplastic anemia. General study findings and limits: A set of approximately 30 CD8+ CDR3 sequences was shared between patients and controls, and these sequences appeared highly expressed in patients.

On this clonotype: Its antigen is still unknown.

Individuals selected for sequencing had exhibited CD8+CD57+ cell expansion on flow cytometry. Patients had not yet gotten any therapy when their blood was taken for sampling. Germline assignment: CDR1 SGHVS and CDR2 FQNEAQ. The CDR3 extends over 15 amino acids. V was shortened by 5 bases and J by 2 bases, with 15 bases between the two germline ends. According to the study, genomic DNA was the template for TCR beta VDJ and CDR3 profiling. TCRdb itself ran the reads through MiXCR, one entry per CDR3 protein. The table lists under 250,000 distinct CDR3 sequences, approximately 50% of them singletons. The sequencing sample was made of sorted CD4+, CD8+, or CD8+CD57+ T cells (not recorded which) from PBMCs. V usage is TRBV7-8 and J usage is TRBJ1-1; TRBD1 is a possible D gene (6 bases). This clonotype was obtained from a human donor with aplastic anemia. The CDR3 DNA follows: TGTGCCAGCAGCGATCCGGTCAGGGGTAACACTGAAGCTTTCTTT. It translates to CASSDPVRGNTEAFF.